This TCR beta chain was profiled in a study of read filtering for tumor transcriptome and immune sequencing. Bone marrow was sampled from every patient at the time of active disease. This clonotype was seen only once. From about 0.4 ug of RNA, a library with molecular barcoded alpha/delta and beta/gamma adaptors was made. TCRdb reanalysed the reads using MiXCR and keeps one entry per CDR3 protein. The top ten hold roughly 11% of the sample, which has tens of thousands of distinct CDR3 sequences, roughly a fifth seen once. Germline V CDR1 and CDR2: DFQATT, SNEGSKA (reference sequence). This CDR3 has 14 amino acids. Trimming took 8 bases from V and 0 from J, leaving 17 bases between them.

The clonotype was recovered from a donor at least 40 years old with multiple myeloma. Sequenced input: a population of CD138-negative cells sorted from bone marrow. The chain couples TRBV20-1 to TRBJ2-7; tentatively, D is TRBD2 (5 bases). The DNA of the CDR3 is TGCAGTTCCATTCCAGCGGCTAGCTCCTACGAGCAGTACTTC. Its translation is CSSIPAASSYEQYF.